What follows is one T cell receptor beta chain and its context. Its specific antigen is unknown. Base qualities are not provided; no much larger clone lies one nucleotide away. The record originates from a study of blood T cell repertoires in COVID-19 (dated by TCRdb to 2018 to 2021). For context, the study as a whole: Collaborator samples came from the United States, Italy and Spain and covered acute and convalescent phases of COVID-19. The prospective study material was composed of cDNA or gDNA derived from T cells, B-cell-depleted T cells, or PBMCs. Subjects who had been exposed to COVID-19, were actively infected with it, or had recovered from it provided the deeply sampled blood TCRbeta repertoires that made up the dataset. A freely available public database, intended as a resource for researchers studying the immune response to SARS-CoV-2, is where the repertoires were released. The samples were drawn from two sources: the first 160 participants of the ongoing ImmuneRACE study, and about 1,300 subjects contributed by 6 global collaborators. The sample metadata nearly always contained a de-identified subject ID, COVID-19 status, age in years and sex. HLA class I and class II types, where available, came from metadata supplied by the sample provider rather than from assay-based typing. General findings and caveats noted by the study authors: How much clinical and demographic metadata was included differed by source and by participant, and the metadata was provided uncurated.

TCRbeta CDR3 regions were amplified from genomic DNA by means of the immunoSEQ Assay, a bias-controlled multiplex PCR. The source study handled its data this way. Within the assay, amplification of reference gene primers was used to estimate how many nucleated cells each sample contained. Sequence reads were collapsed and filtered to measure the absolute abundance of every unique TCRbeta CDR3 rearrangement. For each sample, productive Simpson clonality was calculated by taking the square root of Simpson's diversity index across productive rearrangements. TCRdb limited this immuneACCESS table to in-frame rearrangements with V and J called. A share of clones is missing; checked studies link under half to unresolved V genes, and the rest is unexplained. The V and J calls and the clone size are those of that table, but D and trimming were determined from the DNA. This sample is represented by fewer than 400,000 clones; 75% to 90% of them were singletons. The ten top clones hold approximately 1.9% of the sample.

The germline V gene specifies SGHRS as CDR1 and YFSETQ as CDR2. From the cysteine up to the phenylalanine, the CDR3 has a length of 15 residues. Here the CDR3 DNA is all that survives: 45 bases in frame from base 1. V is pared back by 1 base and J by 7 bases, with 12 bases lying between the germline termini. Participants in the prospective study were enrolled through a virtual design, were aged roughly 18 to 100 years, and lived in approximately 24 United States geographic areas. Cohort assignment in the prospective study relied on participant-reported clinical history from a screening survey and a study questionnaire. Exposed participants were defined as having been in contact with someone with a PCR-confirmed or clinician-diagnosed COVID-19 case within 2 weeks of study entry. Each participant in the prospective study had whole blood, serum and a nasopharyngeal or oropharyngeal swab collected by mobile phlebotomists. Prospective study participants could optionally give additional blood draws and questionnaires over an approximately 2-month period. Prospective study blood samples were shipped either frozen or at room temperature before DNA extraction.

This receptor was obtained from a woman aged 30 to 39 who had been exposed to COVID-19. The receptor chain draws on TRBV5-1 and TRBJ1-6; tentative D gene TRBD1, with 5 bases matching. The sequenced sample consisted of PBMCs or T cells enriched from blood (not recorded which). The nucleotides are TGCGCCAGCAGCTTGTCGACAGAAACCAATTCACCCCTCCACTTT. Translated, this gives CASSLSTETNSPLHF. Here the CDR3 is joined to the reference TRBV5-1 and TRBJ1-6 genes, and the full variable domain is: KAGVTQTPRYLIKTRGQQVTLSCSPISGHRSVSWYQQTPGQGLQFLFEYFSETQRNKGNFPGRFSGRQFSNSRSEMNVSTLELGDSALYLCASSLSTETNSPLHFGNGTRLTVT.